This T cell receptor beta chain was recorded in a study of cytomegalovirus exposure and HLA in healthy donors. Overall study findings and caveats: About 87% or about 30% of the time was how often most TCR beta V segments were productive, according to an earlier analysis. Later analysis demonstrated an association between a missense DCLRE1C variant and TCR beta V- and J-gene trimming.

Healthy people donating bone marrow made up the donors. This clone was detected only once. Its antigen is unknown. 60 Vbeta and 13 Jbeta primers were used in PCR. Clones were read by immunoSEQ multiplex PCR, and TCRdb kept only the in-frame ones, dropping some. The profile covers approximately 150,000 clones, with around 80% appearing a single time and about 3.4% taken by the ten largest. The sequenced sample consisted of PBMCs. The clonotype originates from a man in his late teens or twenties in good health and CMV-seropositive.

The CDR3 region has the DNA TGTGCCAGCAGCTTGTGGGGAGTCAATGAGCAGTTCTTC. It encodes CASSLWGVNEQFF. The V gene is TRBV7-9, the J gene TRBJ2-1; maybe TRBD2 (5 bases). V was cut by 3 bases and J by 6 bases, with 9 bases left in between. There are 13 residues in the CDR3. In germline, CDR1 is SEHNR, CDR2 FQNEAQ (reference sequence).